This T cell receptor (beta chain) is drawn from a study of blood T cell repertoires in COVID-19. Study-wide background: From the United States, Italy and Spain came samples of acute and convalescent COVID-19. Sample material is recorded as cDNA or gDNA derived from T cells, B-cell-depleted T cells, or PBMCs.

CDR1 is LNHDA and CDR2 is SQIVND in the germline V gene (reference sequence). This CDR3 region has 17 residues. V lost 0 bases and J 8 bases, leaving 20 bases between the germline ends. This table comes from immunoSEQ multiplex PCR, and its TCRdb copy is limited to in-frame clones, with some not included. Found here are some 83,000 clones, roughly 86% of them singletons; the top ten hold 7.5% to 9.5%. The chain combines TRBV19 with TRBJ2-1, with a weak D call TRBD2 (5 bases). Source material: peripheral blood. This TCR derives from a man older than 75 with active or convalescent COVID-19. The CDR3, as DNA: TGTGCCAGTAGTATAGATCTAAGGGCGGGCAAGGCGGATGAGCAGTTCTTC. As protein: CASSIDLRAGKADEQFF.